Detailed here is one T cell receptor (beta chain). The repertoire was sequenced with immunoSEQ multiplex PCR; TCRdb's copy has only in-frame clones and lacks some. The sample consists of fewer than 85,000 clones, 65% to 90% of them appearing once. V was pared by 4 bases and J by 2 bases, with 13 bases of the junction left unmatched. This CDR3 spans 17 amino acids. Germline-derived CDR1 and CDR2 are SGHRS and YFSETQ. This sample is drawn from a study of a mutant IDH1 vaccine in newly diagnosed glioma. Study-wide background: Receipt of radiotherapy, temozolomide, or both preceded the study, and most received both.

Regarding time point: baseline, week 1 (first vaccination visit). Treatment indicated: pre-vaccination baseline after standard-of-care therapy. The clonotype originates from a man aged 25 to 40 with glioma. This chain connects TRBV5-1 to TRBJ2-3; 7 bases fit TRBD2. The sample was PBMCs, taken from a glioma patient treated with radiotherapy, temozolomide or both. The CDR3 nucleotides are TGCGCCAGCAGCCTACAGCGGGGAATTCAACACACAGATACGCAGTATTTT. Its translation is CASSLQRGIQHTDTQYF.